The 26 T cell receptor beta chains reported below all come from one sample, sequenced in a study of blood T cell repertoires in COVID-19. The repertoire was sequenced with immunoSEQ multiplex PCR; TCRdb's copy has only in-frame clones and lacks some. This table has some 340,000 clones, around 82% appearing once. Sequenced input: peripheral blood. The origin of the receptors is a man under 40 with active or convalescent COVID-19.

The J gene is TRBJ2-7, the V gene TRBV7-9; 9 bases fit TRBD1. Germline V lookup: CDR1 SEHNR, CDR2 FQNEAQ (reference sequence). The CDR3 spans 14 residues. V shed 7 bases and J 4 bases; nucleotides not matched to a gene: 8. The CDR3 DNA sequence: TGTGCCAGCACCTCGGGACAGGGTTATTACGAGCAGTACTTC. As protein: CASTSGQGYYEQYF.

In its sample, this clone was seen a few times. The gene calls are TRBV20-1 and TRBJ1-1, with D tentatively TRBD1 (5 bases). Germline loops: CDR1 DFQATT, CDR2 SNEGSKA (reference sequence). V dropped 3 bases and J dropped 6 bases, with 14 bases sitting between them. This CDR3 has 13 amino acids. CDR3: CSASVRGGAEAFF. The CDR3 DNA reads TGCAGTGCTAGTGTTAGGGGTGGGGCTGAAGCTTTCTTT.

This chain links TRBV7-8 with TRBJ1-2; D is possibly TRBD1 (6 bases). This CDR3 is built from 17 residues. In germline, CDR1 is SGHVS, CDR2 FQNEAQ. V lost 5 bases and J lost 4, with 23 bases in between. CDR3 bases: TGTGCCAGCAGCCCGGCCAGGGGAGGGATAGGCCTCTATGGCTACACCTTC. It yields the protein CASSPARGGIGLYGYTF.

The chain combines TRBV10-3 with TRBJ2-5; D is ambiguous. The V end was cut by 2 bases, the J end by 1 base, with 5 bases between. This CDR3 spans 13 amino acids. Looked up from germline, CDR1 is ENHRY and CDR2 is SYGVKD. The CDR3 DNA follows: TGTGCCATCAGTGAGCGAGGCCAAGAGACCCAGTACTTC. Translating gives CAISERGQETQYF.

The V gene is TRBV4-3, the J gene TRBJ1-4; D is ambiguous. This CDR3 has 15 amino acids. Trimming took 6 bases from V and 1 from J, leaving 12 bases between them. Germline V CDR1 and CDR2: LGHNA, YSLEER. The CDR3 here is CASSDWEGTNEKLFF. For the CDR3, the DNA is TGCGCCAGCAGTGACTGGGAGGGAACTAATGAAAAACTGTTTTTT.

J is TRBJ2-7 and V is TRBV5-1; 11 nucleotides match TRBD1. Germline CDR1 SGHRS, CDR2 YFSETQ. This CDR3 is 17 amino acids long. The J segment lost 3 bases and the V segment lost 0 bases, leaving 8 bases of the junction unmatched. DNA of the CDR3: TGCGCCAGCAGCTTGGCCGGGGCGGGACAGGGGGACTACGAGCAGTACTTC. It translates to CASSLAGAGQGDYEQYF.

This clone was counted between two and nine times. The rearrangement links TRBV7-3 to TRBJ2-2; D may be TRBD2 (5 bases). The CDR3 extends over 16 amino acids. Trimming pared 2 bases from V and 7 bases from J, leaving 17 bases between. Germline V gene lookup returns CDR1 SGHTA and CDR2 FQGTGA. DNA of the CDR3: TGTGCCAGCAGCTTAGGGCTAGCCGGATTCGGCGGGGAGCTGTTTTTT. Protein product: CASSLGLAGFGGELFF.

This clone appeared a single time. The chain carries TRBV7-9 and TRBJ1-3, with 7 nucleotides matching TRBD1. This CDR3 is 14 amino acids long. CDR1 and CDR2 from the germline V gene are SEHNR and FQNEAQ (reference sequence). V was clipped by 2 bases and J by 8 bases; unmatched bases: 6. The CDR3 bases are TGTGCCAGCAGCTTAAATGGACAGGCGGACACCATATATTTT. Translation: CASSLNGQADTIYF.

The chain couples TRBV25-1 to TRBJ2-6; 11 bases agree with TRBD2. V shed 11 bases and J 0 bases; nucleotides not matched to a gene: 6. The CDR3 sequence is 16 residues long. Looked up from germline, CDR1 is MGHDK and CDR2 is SYGVNS. This CDR3 is CAGETSGVSGANVLTF. Written as DNA, the CDR3 is TGTGCCGGGGAGACTAGCGGGGTCTCTGGGGCCAACGTCCTGACTTTC.

The gene calls are TRBV7-2 and TRBJ2-2; 8 bases align to TRBD1. After removal of 3 bases from V and 1 base from J, the junction contained 1 base not matched to a gene. Germline V lookup: CDR1 SGHTA, CDR2 FQGNSA. The CDR3 sequence is 15 residues long. The CDR3 protein is CASSFRGLNTGELFF. As DNA, the CDR3 is TGTGCCAGCAGCTTCAGGGGGCTGAACACCGGGGAGCTGTTTTTT.

V gene TRBV7-2 combines with J gene TRBJ1-1; the D gene is possibly TRBD1 (6 bases). CDR3 size: 15 residues. Germline CDR1 reads SGHTA; CDR2 reads FQGNSA. Between the trimmed V and J ends, which lost 4 bases and 1 base, there was a span of 13 bases. CDR3 nucleotides: TGTGCCAGCAGCTCCCCGGGACACAAGAACACTGAAGCTTTCTTT. It yields the protein CASSSPGHKNTEAFF.

The gene calls are TRBV3-1 (or the pseudogene TRBV3-2) and TRBJ1-1; D unresolved. The CDR3 covers 14 residues. Between the trimmed V and J ends, which lost 0 bases and 4 bases, there was a span of 9 bases. Germline values: CDR1 LGHDT, CDR2 YNNKEL (reference sequence). Written as DNA, the CDR3 is TGTGCCAGCAGCCAAGATGAAGAGGGCACTGAAGCTTTCTTT. This codes for CASSQDEEGTEAFF.

DNA for the CDR3: TGTGCCAGCAGTTCCCGCCCCGCGGCGAACACCGGGGAGCTGTTTTTT. This gives the protein CASSSRPAANTGELFF. The chain links TRBV27 to TRBJ2-2; D is unresolved. Germline values: CDR1 MNHEY, CDR2 SMNVEV (reference sequence). The CDR3 runs to 16 residues. Between the trimmed V and J ends, which lost 4 bases and 0 bases, there was a span of 12 bases.

The sample holds many counts of this clone. V usage is TRBV24-1 and J usage is TRBJ1-2, with 9 bases aligning to TRBD1. Germline V gene data show CDR1 as KGHDR and CDR2 as SFDVKD. The CDR3 loop spans 13 amino acids. V shed 7 bases and J 6 bases; nucleotides not matched to a gene: 5. DNA of the CDR3: TGTGCCACCAGGGAGACAGGGGGTAATGGCTACACCTTC. This gives the protein CATRETGGNGYTF.

The CDR3 loop reads CASSPSRDMSYEQYF. CDR3 bases: TGTGCCAGCAGCCCCAGCCGAGACATGTCCTACGAGCAGTACTTC. The V gene is TRBV4-2, the J gene TRBJ2-7; D is unresolved. The CDR3 has 15 amino acids. CDR1 and CDR2 from the germline V gene are LGHNA and YNFKEQ. V gave up 4 bases and J gave up 1 base, with 14 bases separating them.

This clone was recorded once. The V call is TRBV5-4, the J call TRBJ1-1, with D possibly matching TRBD1 (5 bases). Germline CDR1 and CDR2: SGHNT and YYREEE (reference sequence). The ends were cut back, 0 bases at V and 3 bases at J, with 12 bases in the middle. CDR3 length equals 15 residues. For the CDR3, the DNA is TGTGCCAGCAGCTTGGGGTGGGGGGATGACACTGAAGCTTTCTTT. This encodes CASSLGWGDDTEAFF.

The chain couples TRBV30 to TRBJ2-1; D uncertain. The CDR3 is 11 amino acids. V dropped 2 bases and J dropped 8 bases, with 7 bases sitting between them. Looked up from germline, CDR1 is GTSNPN and CDR2 is SVGIG (reference sequence). This CDR3 is CAWSSSHEQFF. CDR3 sequence (DNA): TGTGCCTGGAGTTCGTCCCATGAGCAGTTCTTC.

The chain is built from TRBV6-1 and TRBJ1-1, with no clear D. V was trimmed by 4 bases and J by 8 bases, leaving 26 bases between them. Germline assignment: CDR1 MNHNS and CDR2 SASEGT. This CDR3 has 17 residues. CDR3 amino acids: CASSVEVGQPLNYEAFF. The CDR3 region has the DNA TGTGCCAGCAGTGTAGAGGTCGGCCAACCCCTTAACTACGAAGCTTTCTTT.

This rearrangement joins TRBV3-1 (or the pseudogene TRBV3-2) to TRBJ2-7; no clear D. CDR3 length: 13 residues. V lost 1 base and J 4 bases, leaving 8 bases between the germline ends. CDR1 and CDR2 from the germline V gene are LGHDT and YNNKEL (reference sequence). The CDR3 spells CASSQVGQYEQYF. As DNA, the CDR3 is TGTGCCAGCAGCCAAGTTGGGCAGTACGAGCAGTACTTC.

The chain recombines TRBV24-1 with TRBJ2-3; a possible D gene is TRBD1 (5 bases). CDR1 is KGHDR and CDR2 is SFDVKD in the germline V gene. The V and J ends lost 1 base and 0 bases respectively, with 10 bases between them. The CDR3 has 16 residues. In DNA form, the CDR3 reads TGTGCCACCAGTGATTTCTCAGGGTCTAGCACAGATACGCAGTATTTT. Translated, it gives CATSDFSGSSTDTQYF.

The chain links TRBV6-5 to TRBJ2-2, with D unclear. Germline-derived CDR1 and CDR2 are MNHEY and SVGAGI. V was cut by 6 bases and J by 6 bases, with 11 bases left in between. The CDR3 contains 13 residues. The CDR3 spells CASRRSLAGELFF. The DNA for the CDR3 is TGTGCCAGCAGGCGTTCTCTTGCCGGGGAGCTGTTTTTT.

The chain couples TRBV4-2 to TRBJ2-7; D is undetermined. The CDR3 consists of 17 residues. Trimming removed 0 bases from V and 0 bases from J, with 15 bases in between. Germline CDR1 and CDR2: LGHNA and YNFKEQ. This chain's CDR3 is CASSQDIRVSRSYEQYF. CDR3 in DNA: TGTGCCAGCAGCCAAGATATTCGGGTCTCCCGCTCCTACGAGCAGTACTTC.

This sequence joins TRBV30 and TRBJ2-7, with a tentative D call TRBD2 (5 bases). The germline V gene encodes CDR1 GTSNPN and CDR2 SVGIG (reference sequence). CDR3 length: 14 amino acids. Trimming left V 0 bases short and J 3 bases short, with 12 bases between. CDR3 DNA: TGTGCCTGGAGTGTAAGCGGCGTCCACTACGAGCAGTACTTC. Translation: CAWSVSGVHYEQYF.

This clone occurred once. The J gene is TRBJ2-1, the V gene TRBV24-1; D possibly corresponds to TRBD2 (6 bases). CDR1 is KGHDR and CDR2 is SFDVKD in the germline V gene. V shed 4 bases and J shed 8 bases, with 14 bases lying between them. CDR3 length: 14 amino acids. The CDR3 DNA is TGTGCCACCAGTGACTCCCCCGGGGGTGATGAGCAGTTCTTC. Translating gives CATSDSPGGDEQFF.

This clone was seen only a few times. V and J are TRBV11-3 and TRBJ1-2; 10 bases agree with TRBD1. This CDR3 spans 16 amino acids. The germline V gene has CDR1 SGHNT and CDR2 YENEEA. V lost 0 bases and J lost 4; bases outside the gene matches: 5. Here the CDR3 DNA reads TGTGCCAGCAGCTTAGACCCGGGACAGGGGACCTATGGCTACACCTTC. Encoded protein: CASSLDPGQGTYGYTF.

This chain connects TRBV27 to TRBJ1-4, with 7 positions matching TRBD1. The germline V gene has CDR1 MNHEY and CDR2 SMNVEV (reference sequence). The trim removed 5 bases at V and 7 bases at J, leaving 4 bases unmatched. The CDR3 is 13 residues long. CDR3 amino acids: CASSRQGREKLFF. The CDR3 nucleotides read TGTGCCAGCAGTCGACAGGGACGTGAAAAACTGTTTTTT.